This TCR beta chain was found in a study of T-cell memory formation after mild COVID-19. This CDR3 contains 14 residues. Per the germline V gene, CDR1 is SGHAT and CDR2 is FQNNGV. V was clipped by 0 bases and J by 5 bases, with 11 bases between them. TCRdb called the 5' RACE reads again in MiXCR, with one record for every CDR3 protein. The data show some 440,000 distinct CDR3 sequences, 25% seen once. This clonotype was counted many times. The chain links TRBV11-2 to TRBJ2-7; a possible D gene is TRBD1 (6 bases). The sequenced sample consisted of PBMCs or a T cell subset sorted from them (not recorded which). The sequence was obtained from an adult woman who had mild COVID-19 (a few samples of this study predate the infection). Cell type and time point are not known. This chain's CDR3 is CASSLDQGLDEQYF. Here the CDR3 DNA reads TGTGCCAGCAGCTTAGATCAGGGGCTGGACGAGCAGTACTTC.